This T cell receptor (delta chain) originates from a study of Vδ1+ human thymocytes. Findings and limits, study-wide: Donors shared many TRG clonotypes but few TRD clonotypes. About 20% of thymic delta-chain sequences were Vdelta2, with few Vdelta3, unlike blood Vdelta1+ controls. Highly polyclonal TRG and TRD repertoires with Gaussian CDR3 length distributions appeared in thymus.

Sequences come from RNA converted to cDNA by reverse transcription. The CDR3 regions were amplified by multiplex PCR from V-gene primers to a constant-region primer. TCRdb reanalysed the multiplex PCR reads via CATT. The sample lists roughly 56,000 delta-chain clones, about 15% occurring once. The CDR3 has 15 residues. Germline loops: CDR1 TSWWSYY, CDR2 QGS. Trimming left V 4 bases short and J 0 bases short, with 12 bases between. This clone has more than one count but fewer than ten. Its antigen remains unknown. The sequence came from a girl less than two years old who had congenital heart surgery. The material sequenced was Vdelta1+ gamma-delta thymocytes from the thymus. As for subset: FACS-sorted CD3+ TCRalphabeta- TCRVdelta1+ TCRVdelta2- thymocytes. V gene TRDV1 combines with J gene TRDJ1; D uncertain. In DNA form, the CDR3 reads TGTGCTCTTGGGGGCGACTATTTCTACACCGATAAACTCATCTTT. Protein product: CALGGDYFYTDKLIF.